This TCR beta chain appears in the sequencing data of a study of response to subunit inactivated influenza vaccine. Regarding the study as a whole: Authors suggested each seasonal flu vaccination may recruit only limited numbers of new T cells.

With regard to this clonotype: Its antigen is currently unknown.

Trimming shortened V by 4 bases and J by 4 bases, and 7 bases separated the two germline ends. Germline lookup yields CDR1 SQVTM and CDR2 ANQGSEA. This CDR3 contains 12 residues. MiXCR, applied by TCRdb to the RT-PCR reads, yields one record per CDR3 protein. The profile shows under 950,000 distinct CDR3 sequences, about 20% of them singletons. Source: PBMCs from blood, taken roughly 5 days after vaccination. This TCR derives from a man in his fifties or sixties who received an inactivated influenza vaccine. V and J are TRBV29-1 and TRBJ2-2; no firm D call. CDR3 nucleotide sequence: TGCAGCGTTGGAATGGGCACCGGGGAGCTGTTTTTT. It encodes CSVGMGTGELFF.